One and the same sample provided the 24 T cell receptor beta chains below, sequenced in a study of blood T cell repertoires in COVID-19. Measured with immunoSEQ multiplex PCR; TCRdb has only the in-frame clones, and not every one. This table holds 450,000 or so clones, 90% found once. The specimen sequenced was PBMCs or T cells enriched from blood (not recorded which). These TCRs come from a man younger than 35 who had recovered from COVID-19.

The chain has TRBV5-1 and TRBJ1-1, with TRBD1 as a possible D gene (6 bases). This CDR3 spans 14 amino acids. Germline CDR1 is SGHRS and CDR2 is YFSETQ. V lost 1 base and J 1 base, leaving 8 bases between the germline ends. CDR3 sequence (DNA): TGCGCCAGCAGCTTGACAGGGTGGAACACTGAAGCTTTCTTT. Translation: CASSLTGWNTEAFF.

V and J are TRBV7-9 and TRBJ1-3; possibly TRBD1 for D (5 bases). Trimming removed 6 bases at V and 0 bases at J, with 9 bases between. This CDR3 has 14 residues. Looked up from germline, CDR1 is SEHNR and CDR2 is FQNEAQ (reference sequence). In DNA form, the CDR3 reads TGTGCCAGCAGGCCCCAGGGCTCTGGAAACACCATATATTTT. This encodes CASRPQGSGNTIYF.

The rearrangement links TRBV28 to TRBJ2-3; D possibly corresponds to TRBD2 (5 bases). Looked up from germline, CDR1 is MDHEN and CDR2 is SYDVKM. V shed 5 bases and J shed 9 bases, with 15 bases lying between them. The CDR3 contains 13 residues. The CDR3 DNA is TGTGCCAGCAGTCCCCATGACTCGGGGACGCAGTATTTT. Residues: CASSPHDSGTQYF.

The V gene is TRBV15, the J gene TRBJ1-5; the match to TRBD1 covers 11 bases. Germline CDR1 reads LNHNV; CDR2 reads YYDKDF (reference sequence). There are 20 residues in the CDR3. Germline trimming cut 0 bases from V and 2 bases from J; bases unmatched to any gene: 12. In nucleotides, the CDR3 is TGTGCCACCAGCAGAGATCGAGGACAGGGGGCAGGCTTAGGCAATCAGCCCCAGCATTTT. This gives the protein CATSRDRGQGAGLGNQPQHF.

The gene calls are TRBV13 and TRBJ2-6; 11 positions agree with TRBD1. Per germline, CDR1 PRHDT and CDR2 FYEKMQ (reference sequence). The CDR3 extends over 20 amino acids. With 3 bases clipped from V and 3 bases from J, the junction kept 13 bases outside the gene matches. In DNA form, the CDR3 reads TGTGCCAGCAGCTTCAAACCCGGACAGGGGGCCCCTGGTGGGGCCAACGTCCTGACTTTC. Encoded protein: CASSFKPGQGAPGGANVLTF.

V gene TRBV19 combines with J gene TRBJ2-7, with 8 positions matching TRBD1. The germline V gene encodes CDR1 LNHDA and CDR2 SQIVND (reference sequence). This CDR3 comprises 15 residues. With V trimmed by 0 bases and J by 9 bases, 10 bases remained unmatched. The CDR3 sequence is CASSIEGTGRDWQYF. The CDR3 nucleotides are TGTGCCAGTAGTATAGAAGGGACAGGTCGCGATTGGCAGTACTTC.

The chain links TRBV2 to TRBJ2-3; 7 nucleotides align to TRBD1. Germline V gives CDR1 SNHLY, CDR2 FYNNEI. Germline trimming cut 6 bases from V and 0 bases from J; bases unmatched to any gene: 9. The CDR3 runs to 16 residues. The CDR3 loop reads CASSRDSQSSTDTQYF. The CDR3 nucleotides are TGTGCCAGCAGCAGGGACAGTCAATCTAGCACAGATACGCAGTATTTT.

The CDR3 loop reads CASSLVSGGPADTQYF. The CDR3 nucleotides read TGTGCCAGCAGCTTGGTCAGCGGGGGTCCGGCAGATACGCAGTATTTT. The rearrangement links TRBV5-6 to TRBJ2-3; TRBD2 matches 8 bases. The germline CDR1 and CDR2 sequences are SGHDT and YYEEEE. The CDR3 is 16 amino acids. Germline trimming cut 0 bases from V and 4 bases from J; bases unmatched to any gene: 7.

The rearrangement joins TRBV5-1 to TRBJ1-6; possibly TRBD1 for D (6 bases). The CDR3 is 15 residues long. Germline CDR1 reads SGHRS; CDR2 reads YFSETQ. Deletions cut 0 bases from V and 7 bases from J, with 11 bases between. CDR3 DNA sequence: TGCGCCAGCAGCTTGGAGGGACACCCCAATTCACCCCTCCACTTT. Amino acids: CASSLEGHPNSPLHF.

The chain has TRBV3-1 (or the pseudogene TRBV3-2) and TRBJ2-2, with 15 bases fitting TRBD2. Germline loops: CDR1 LGHDT, CDR2 YNNKEL (reference sequence). CDR3 length equals 19 residues. Trimming removed 6 bases from V and 1 base from J; junction bases left unmatched: 9. In nucleotides, the CDR3 is TGTGCCAGCAGATCAAGTGGGACTAGCGGGGGGCGGAACACCGGGGAGCTGTTTTTT. It translates to CASRSSGTSGGRNTGELFF.

In this sample, this clone turned up a few times. This rearrangement joins TRBV27 to TRBJ2-7, with a possible D match to TRBD2 (6 bases). The V end lost 5 bases, the J end lost 4 bases, and 15 bases lay between the germline ends. CDR3 length: 14 amino acids. Per the germline V gene, CDR1 is MNHEY and CDR2 is SMNVEV (reference sequence). The CDR3 loop reads CASSNRGSAYEQYF. The CDR3 nucleotides read TGTGCCAGCAGTAACCGGGGGTCAGCTTACGAGCAGTACTTC.

V usage is TRBV9 and J usage is TRBJ1-2, with D perhaps TRBD1 (6 bases). Looked up from germline, CDR1 is SGDLS and CDR2 is YYNGEE. The CDR3 covers 16 residues. The ends were cut back, 0 bases at V and 3 bases at J, with 15 bases in the middle. The CDR3 is CASSVAGGRAHYGYTF. The DNA of the CDR3 is TGTGCCAGCAGCGTAGCCGGGGGGCGAGCTCACTATGGCTACACCTTC.

This clone was counted between two and nine times. V is TRBV5-1 and J is TRBJ2-5; TRBD1 aligns across 7 bases. The CDR3 runs to 15 residues. The V segment lost 4 bases and the J segment 4 bases; nucleotides outside the gene matches: 10. Germline V gene sequence: CDR1 SGHRS, CDR2 YFSETQ. The chain's CDR3 is CASSRDSGRRETQYF. CDR3 DNA sequence: TGCGCCAGCAGCCGGGACAGCGGAAGGCGAGAGACCCAGTACTTC. The entire variable domain, with the rest obtained from reference TRBV5-1 and TRBJ2-5, is as follows: KAGVTQTPRYLIKTRGQQVTLSCSPISGHRSVSWYQQTPGQGLQFLFEYFSETQRNKGNFPGRFSGRQFSNSRSEMNVSTLELGDSALYLCASSRDSGRRETQYFGPGTRLLVL.

The chain couples TRBV7-2 to TRBJ2-5; 12 bases agree with TRBD2. The CDR3 is 16 residues long. Germline V gene sequence: CDR1 SGHTA, CDR2 FQGNSA. The junction had 3 bases not matched to a gene; V was cut back by 4 bases and J by 0 bases. DNA of the CDR3: TGTGCCAGCAGCTCCACTAGCGGGAGGTACCAAGAGACCCAGTACTTC. It translates to CASSSTSGRYQETQYF.

The rearrangement uses TRBV5-6 and TRBJ1-2; 8 nucleotides align to TRBD1. The J segment lost 5 bases and the V segment lost 3 bases, leaving 6 bases of the junction unmatched. CDR1 SGHDT and CDR2 YYEEEE come from the germline V gene. This CDR3 has 14 residues. CDR3 sequence reads: CASSYPTGDYGYTF. The CDR3 bases are TGTGCCAGCAGCTATCCGACAGGGGATTATGGCTACACCTTC.

The chain uses TRBV5-8 and TRBJ2-4; no reliable D call. Germline lookup yields CDR1 SGHTS and CDR2 YDEGEE. V lost 2 bases to trimming and J lost 1 base, with 13 bases between them. This CDR3 is 16 amino acids long. The CDR3 DNA reads TGTGCCAGCAGCTTCACCCAGACGCGGGCCAAAAACATTCAGTACTTC. Translating it yields CASSFTQTRAKNIQYF.

The rearrangement joins TRBV9 to TRBJ1-6; D may be TRBD1 (6 bases). The V end was cut by 3 bases, the J end by 9 bases, with 16 bases between. The CDR3 sequence is 15 residues long. The germline CDR1 and CDR2 sequences are SGDLS and YYNGEE. Here the CDR3 DNA reads TGTGCCAGCAGCGCCAACAGGGCAGGGGTTTCACCCCTCCACTTT. It specifies CASSANRAGVSPLHF.

The chain employs TRBV27 and TRBJ2-6; D may be TRBD2 (6 bases). Trimming removed 4 bases from V and 0 bases from J, with 10 bases in between. CDR1 and CDR2 from the germline V gene are MNHEY and SMNVEV (reference sequence). This CDR3 has 16 amino acids. CDR3 in amino acids: CASSSPGGSGANVLTF. The CDR3 coding sequence is TGTGCCAGCAGTTCTCCCGGGGGCTCTGGGGCCAACGTCCTGACTTTC.

The V gene is TRBV6-5, the J gene TRBJ1-6, with TRBD1 matching over 9 bases. The junction had 5 bases not matched to a gene; V was cut back by 6 bases and J by 8 bases. Germline V gene data show CDR1 as MNHEY and CDR2 as SVGAGI. This CDR3 is built from 14 residues. This chain's CDR3 is CASRPGTGYSPLHF. CDR3 coding DNA: TGTGCCAGCAGGCCCGGGACAGGGTATTCACCCCTCCACTTT.

This chain connects TRBV28 to TRBJ2-3; 8 positions match TRBD2. The germline gives CDR1 MDHEN, CDR2 SYDVKM. The CDR3 has 15 amino acids. The V and J ends lost 5 bases and 5 bases, in that order; junction bases with no gene match: 9. CDR3 region: CASSMTLLAGDTQYF. For the CDR3, the DNA is TGTGCCAGCAGTATGACCCTTCTAGCGGGAGATACGCAGTATTTT.

The chain has TRBV2 and TRBJ1-2, with D possibly TRBD1 on 5 matching bases. The CDR3 loop spans 12 amino acids. CDR1 is SNHLY, CDR2 FYNNEI, per germline. V was trimmed by 1 base and J by 8 bases, leaving 8 bases between them. The CDR3 is CASSEVRQGYTF. DNA of the CDR3: TGTGCCAGCAGTGAAGTTAGACAGGGCTACACCTTC.

V gene TRBV2 combines with J gene TRBJ1-6; unclear D gene. The CDR3 is 14 amino acids. Germline CDR1 SNHLY, CDR2 FYNNEI. Trimming cost V 8 bases and J 8 bases, with 16 bases left between them. The CDR3 bases are TGTGCCAGCGGAGCGAACGCCGGGGATTCACCCCTCCACTTT. It codes for CASGANAGDSPLHF. Complete variable domain (other parts from reference TRBV2 and TRBJ1-6): EPEVTQTPSHQVTQMGQEVILRCVPISNHLYFYWYRQILGQKVEFLVSFYNNEISEKSEIFDDQFSVERPDGSNFTLKIRSTKLEDSAMYFCASGANAGDSPLHFGNGTRLTVT.

The chain links TRBV28 to TRBJ1-6; D is ambiguous. The CDR3 runs to 14 residues. The ends were cut back, 6 bases at V and 3 bases at J, with 9 bases in the middle. Germline-derived CDR1 and CDR2 are MDHEN and SYDVKM. CDR3 DNA: TGTGCCAGCAGGTCCGGGAGCTATAATTCACCCCTCCACTTT. Amino acid sequence: CASRSGSYNSPLHF.

The rearrangement joins TRBV5-1 to TRBJ2-7; D is possibly TRBD2 (5 bases). CDR1 SGHRS and CDR2 YFSETQ come from the germline V gene. The CDR3 extends over 14 amino acids. V lost 2 bases, J lost 0 bases, and 9 bases lay in between. The CDR3 region has the DNA TGCGCCAGCAGCTTAGAGGGCAGCTCCTACGAGCAGTACTTC. Translation gives CASSLEGSSYEQYF. The entire variable domain, with the rest obtained from reference TRBV5-1 and TRBJ2-7, is as follows: KAGVTQTPRYLIKTRGQQVTLSCSPISGHRSVSWYQQTPGQGLQFLFEYFSETQRNKGNFPGRFSGRQFSNSRSEMNVSTLELGDSALYLCASSLEGSSYEQYFGPGTRLTVT.